The sequence of this T cell receptor beta chain was determined in a study of T cells in Graves' hyperthyroidism and ophthalmopathy. The overall study: Staff took peripheral blood when the initial diagnosis was made, before any treatment began.

Study observations and caveats: The model identified upcoming ophthalmopathy a median 6.5 months ahead of onset.

There were TCR beta CDR3 regions amplified from RNA transcripts. RT-PCR in the first round (using the HTBI primer set) targeted the TCR CDR3. MiXCR, applied by TCRdb to the multiplex PCR reads, yields one record per CDR3 protein. Of about 400,000 distinct CDR3 sequences in the sample, about 16% were seen once. There are many counts of this clonotype. What it recognizes is unknown. Lactation, pregnancy, other autoimmune disease or uncontrolled infection led to exclusion of patients. Together with thyroid ultrasound, orbital computed tomography, serum thyroxine and TRAb, clinical symptoms were used for diagnoses. The CDR3 is made up of 15 amino acids. Germline V gene lookup returns CDR1 DFQATT and CDR2 SNEGSKA (reference sequence). Trimming took 2 bases from V and 5 from J; bases not matched to a gene: 8.

The rearrangement joins TRBV20-1 to TRBJ2-2; the match to TRBD2 covers 7 bases. The sequencing sample was made of blood. The receptor was derived from a woman younger than 45 with Graves' hyperthyroidism. In DNA, the CDR3 is TGCAGTGCTAGACTTGGCGGGAGTAAGACCGGGGAGCTGTTTTTT. This encodes CSARLGGSKTGELFF.